This T cell receptor beta chain was identified during a study of T cell responses to AZD1222 COVID-19 vaccine. Produced via immunoSEQ multiplex PCR; TCRdb's table is partial and in-frame only. This table holds 150,000 or so clones, 80% to 95% found once. General study findings and limits: Unmutated variant regions reportedly attract nearly half of all spike-specific TCRs. Spike-specific TCR breadth rose after two AZD1222 doses, and depth rose as well. Donors in the cohort were predominantly white British and more often female, and clonal diversity was possibly underestimated.

This clone was recorded only once. The antigen is undetermined. This receptor was obtained from an adult in good health. The sequencing used peripheral blood, collected on day 0 of AZD1222 vaccination.

The CDR3 protein is CASRRDRAGANVLTF. DNA of the CDR3: TGTGCCAGCAGGAGGGACAGGGCTGGGGCCAACGTCCTGACTTTC. This chain connects TRBV6-5 to TRBJ2-6; 9 bases are shared with TRBD1. Trimming cost V 6 bases and J 2 bases; bases outside gene matches: 2. Germline lookup yields CDR1 MNHEY and CDR2 SVGAGI. This CDR3 is 15 amino acids long.